A selection of T cell receptor beta chains follows, all from one sample in a study of OX40 agonist ivuxolimab in advanced cancers. Repertoires were generated with immunoSEQ multiplex PCR, while TCRdb's copy carries only in-frame clones and drops some. The profile shows some 100,000 clones, around 87% of them singletons. The starting material was CD4+ or CD8+ T cells sorted from blood, obtained in a trial of the OX40 agonist ivuxolimab. These receptors all stem from an adult with an advanced solid tumor such as melanoma, head and neck, liver or kidney cancer. CDR3s include the opening cysteine and the closing phenylalanine or tryptophan. A D gene is named only where the DNA matches it firmly. Size is stated for part of the rows, as once, few or many counts, or as a class when the clone is expanded.

clone size,V gene,D gene,CDR3 length,J gene,CDR3 DNA,CDR3 protein
-,TRBV27,TRBD2,16,TRBJ2-5,TGTGCCAGCAGTCCCGGACTAGCGGGAGTCCAAGAGACCCAGTACTTC,CASSPGLAGVQETQYF
few,TRBV2,-,13,TRBJ1-2,TGTGCCAGCACGGAGACAGATAACTATGGCTACACCTTC,CASTETDNYGYTF
-,TRBV5-1,-,14,TRBJ2-1,TGCGCCAGCAGCTTGGGCAGGAGGTTGGATGAGCAGTTCTTC,CASSLGRRLDEQFF
-,TRBV7-2,-,12,TRBJ2-7,TGTGCCAGCAGCGGGACAACCTACGAGCAGTACTTC,CASSGTTYEQYF
-,TRBV6-1,-,13,TRBJ2-7,TGTGCCAGCACCGAGGGCTTTCAGAACGAGCAGTACTTC,CASTEGFQNEQYF
-,TRBV19,TRBD2,13,TRBJ2-5,TGTGCCAGTAGACTAGCGGGGGTGGAGACCCAGTACTTC,CASRLAGVETQYF
-,TRBV19,-,15,TRBJ1-1,TGTGCCAGCGGGCCAGGGCACCTAATGAACACTGAAGCTTTCTTT,CASGPGHLMNTEAFF
-,TRBV5-1,-,13,TRBJ2-7,TGCGCCAGCAGCTTGGGTAGAAGCGACGAGCAGTACTTC,CASSLGRSDEQYF
-,TRBV27,TRBD1,16,TRBJ1-5,TGTGCCAGCAGGGAAGGGACAGATTATAGCAATCAGCCCCAGCATTTT,CASREGTDYSNQPQHF
few,TRBV2,-,12,TRBJ1-2,TGTGCCAGCAGTGGGGCTTCCTATGGCTACACCTTC,CASSGASYGYTF
-,TRBV10-3,-,17,TRBJ2-3,TGTGCCATCAGTGAGCCCCCCCCGACAACGCAGGGAGATACGCAGTATTTT,CAISEPPPTTQGDTQYF
-,TRBV7-6,TRBD1,13,TRBJ2-5,TGTGCCAGCAGCAGAGGGACAGGGGAGACCCAGTACTTC,CASSRGTGETQYF
-,TRBV30,-,14,TRBJ1-1,TGTGCCTGGAGTTTGTGGGGAGAGGCCACTGAAGCTTTCTTT,CAWSLWGEATEAFF
-,TRBV6-5,-,15,TRBJ1-5,TGTGCCAGCAGTTACTCTCAGGGTAGGAATCAGCCCCAGCATTTT,CASSYSQGRNQPQHF
-,TRBV10-3,-,12,TRBJ2-1,TGTGCCATCAGTGGAACCTACAATGAGCAGTTCTTC,CAISGTYNEQFF
-,TRBV15,TRBD2,19,TRBJ2-1,TGTGCCACCAGCAGAGAGAAGACTAGCGGGAGACGGGCGGACAATGAGCAGTTCTTC,CATSREKTSGRRADNEQFF
-,TRBV27,-,15,TRBJ2-7,TGTGCCAGCAGTCGGGTGGGGGGAGGTACCTACGAGCAGTACTTC,CASSRVGGGTYEQYF
-,TRBV6-1,-,13,TRBJ1-5,TGTGCCAGCAGTGATAGGGGCAATCAGCCCCAGCATTTT,CASSDRGNQPQHF
-,TRBV2,TRBD1,13,TRBJ2-2,TGTGCCAGCAGTTCGAGGGGGCCCGGGGAGCTGTTTTTT,CASSSRGPGELFF
-,TRBV7-9,-,15,TRBJ2-7,TGTGCCAGCAGCTTAGAAGGACTACGGTCCTACGAGCAGTACTTC,CASSLEGLRSYEQYF
-,TRBV2,TRBD2,16,TRBJ2-1,TGTGCCAGCAGAGATGGGCAGCGGGGGGCATCGGGTGAGCAGTTCTTC,CASRDGQRGASGEQFF
-,TRBV6-1,-,16,TRBJ2-7,TGTGCCAGCAGTGATCCTAGAACAGGGAGCTCCTACGAGCAGTACTTC,CASSDPRTGSSYEQYF
-,TRBV10-3,TRBD2,19,TRBJ2-7,TGTGCCATCAGTGAGACCTGGACTAGCGGGAGGGCCCGGGTCTACGAGCAGTACTTC,CAISETWTSGRARVYEQYF